Shown below are 28 T cell receptor beta chains from a single sample sequenced in a study of T-cell memory formation after mild COVID-19. TCRdb called the 5' RACE reads again in MiXCR, with one record for every CDR3 protein. Of roughly 200,000 distinct CDR3 sequences listed, about a fifth are singletons. The sequencing input was PBMCs or a T cell subset sorted from them (not recorded which). The origin of the receptors is an adult woman who had mild COVID-19 (a few samples of this study predate the infection). Cell type and time point are not known.

The sample holds a few counts of this clonotype. This chain uses TRBV6-5 with TRBJ2-7; 7 nucleotides agree with TRBD2. There are 14 residues in the CDR3. Germline CDR1 MNHEY, CDR2 SVGAGI. The V gene end was trimmed by 5 bases and the J gene end by 8 bases; junction bases not matched to a gene: 12. The CDR3 loop is CASSRDYRIEKQYF. The CDR3 bases are TGTGCCAGCAGTAGGGACTACCGAATCGAAAAGCAGTACTTC.

Only a few counts were recorded for this clonotype. The chain uses TRBV15 and TRBJ1-1, with D unclear. The germline gives CDR1 LNHNV, CDR2 YYDKDF (reference sequence). Trimming took off 0 bases at V and 0 bases at J, with 8 bases between the two ends. The CDR3 totals 15 residues. The CDR3 loop reads CATSREVGLNTEAFF. The DNA for the CDR3 is TGTGCCACCAGCAGAGAGGTGGGATTGAACACTGAAGCTTTCTTT. Based on the CDR3 plus reference TRBV15 and TRBJ1-1, the full variable domain is DAMVIQNPRYQVTQFGKPVTLSCSQTLNHNVMYWYQQKSSQAPKLLFHYYDKDFNNEADTPDNFQSRRPNTSFCFLDIRSPGLGDTAMYLCATSREVGLNTEAFFGQGTRLTVV.

The chain employs TRBV14 and TRBJ2-3; possible D gene TRBD2, 6 bases. V was clipped by 6 bases and J by 1 base, with 20 bases between them. The CDR3 sequence is 17 residues long. The germline V gene encodes CDR1 SGHDN and CDR2 FVKESK. CDR3 loop: CASSYSGPWPGTDTQYF. The CDR3 region has the DNA TGTGCCAGCAGTTACAGCGGGCCTTGGCCTGGCACAGATACGCAGTATTTT.

This clonotype appeared a few times. The gene calls are TRBV18 and TRBJ2-6, with D possibly TRBD1 on 6 matching bases. Trimming stripped 2 bases from V and 4 bases from J, with 9 bases between. Per the germline V gene, CDR1 is KGHSH and CDR2 is LQKENI. The CDR3 sequence is 15 residues long. CDR3 protein: CASSPTGPGANVLTF. CDR3 DNA: TGTGCCAGCTCACCAACAGGGCCCGGGGCCAACGTCCTGACTTTC.

This clonotype showed up just a few times. The chain recombines TRBV11-2 with TRBJ2-3; D is ambiguous. This CDR3 comprises 14 residues. Trimming pared 10 bases from V and 0 bases from J, leaving 14 bases between. Germline V gene sequence: CDR1 SGHAT, CDR2 FQNNGV. CDR3 coding DNA: TGTGCCACCTGCCCAGAGGCCAGCACAGATACGCAGTATTTT. Protein product: CATCPEASTDTQYF.

The chain combines TRBV7-9 with TRBJ2-3; 10 positions match TRBD1. The CDR3 length is 15 residues. The V gene end was trimmed by 5 bases and the J gene end by 3 bases; junction bases not matched to a gene: 5. Looked up from germline, CDR1 is SEHNR and CDR2 is FQNEAQ (reference sequence). The CDR3 bases are TGTGCCAGCAGCCCACGGACAGGGGGAACAGATACGCAGTATTTT. The encoded protein is CASSPRTGGTDTQYF. The complete variable domain, with remaining parts taken from reference TRBV7-9 and TRBJ2-3, reads DTGVSQNPRHKITKRGQNVTFRCDPISEHNRLYWYRQTLGQGPEFLTYFQNEAQLEKSRLLSDRFSAERPKGSFSTLEIQRTEQGDSAMYLCASSPRTGGTDTQYFGPGTRLTVL.

There are a few counts of this clonotype. The chain is built from TRBV24-1 and TRBJ2-7; no clear D gene. There are 11 residues in the CDR3. CDR1 is KGHDR, CDR2 SFDVKD, per germline. Trimming removed 5 bases from V and 4 bases from J, with 5 bases in between. The CDR3 nucleotides are TGTGCCACCAGTGGTGGATACGAGCAGTACTTC. It specifies CATSGGYEQYF.

The chain employs TRBV28 and TRBJ2-1; D is unresolved. The CDR3 is made up of 15 amino acids. Germline V lookup: CDR1 MDHEN, CDR2 SYDVKM. With 5 bases removed from V and 5 bases from J, the gap between germline ends came to 16 bases. The CDR3 DNA reads TGTGCCAGCAGTCCCGTGGGTTCGAAACACAATGAGCAGTTCTTC. Translating gives CASSPVGSKHNEQFF.

The V call is TRBV6-2 or TRBV6-3, the J call TRBJ2-2; no clear D gene. Germline V gives CDR1 MNHEY, CDR2 SVGEGT. The CDR3 has 13 residues. V gave up 0 bases and J gave up 6 bases, with 5 bases separating them. This CDR3 reads CASSYSKPGELFF. As DNA, the CDR3 is TGTGCCAGCAGTTACTCGAAGCCCGGGGAGCTGTTTTTT.

V is TRBV29-1 and J is TRBJ1-1; no reliable D call. Germline V lookup: CDR1 SQVTM, CDR2 ANQGSEA. V was shortened by 6 bases and J by 0 bases, with 5 bases between the two germline ends. The CDR3 runs to 11 residues. The CDR3 here is CSVWVNTEAFF. CDR3 in DNA: TGCAGCGTATGGGTGAACACTGAAGCTTTCTTT.

This clonotype was seen more than once but under ten times. The V call is TRBV7-6, the J call TRBJ2-1; tentative D call: TRBD2 (6 bases). Trimming pared 4 bases from V and 4 bases from J, leaving 14 bases between. Germline assignment: CDR1 SGHVS and CDR2 FNYEAQ. This CDR3 comprises 15 residues. CDR3 DNA sequence: TGTGCCAGCAGCTCCGCGGGCGGGAATTACAATGAGCAGTTCTTC. Amino acids: CASSSAGGNYNEQFF.

This clonotype was detected a few times. This rearrangement joins TRBV4-1 to TRBJ2-5; unclear D gene. V was clipped by 2 bases and J by 0 bases, with 10 bases between them. Germline CDR1 and CDR2: MGHRA and YSYEKL. CDR3 length: 15 residues. This CDR3 reads CASSQLGLYQETQYF. In nucleotides, the CDR3 is TGCGCCAGCAGCCAATTAGGCCTGTACCAAGAGACCCAGTACTTC.

The chain employs TRBV27 and TRBJ2-1, with TRBD1 identical over 8 bases. The J segment lost 6 bases and the V segment lost 4 bases, leaving 5 bases of the junction unmatched. CDR1 is MNHEY and CDR2 is SMNVEV in the germline V gene (reference sequence). This CDR3 has 14 residues. The CDR3, as DNA: TGTGCCAGCAGTTCGACAGGGGTTGTCAATGAGCAGTTCTTC. As protein: CASSSTGVVNEQFF.

This clonotype appeared a few times. The J gene is TRBJ2-1, the V gene TRBV7-9; 9 nucleotides match TRBD2. Germline CDR1 SEHNR, CDR2 FQNEAQ (reference sequence). This CDR3 is 14 amino acids long. Trimming removed 4 bases from V and 6 bases from J; junction bases left unmatched: 4. CDR3 sequence: CASSSGSGGNEQFF. CDR3 DNA sequence: TGTGCCAGCAGCTCGGGTAGCGGGGGCAATGAGCAGTTCTTC. Full variable domain (rest looked up from reference TRBV7-9 and TRBJ2-1): DTGVSQNPRHKITKRGQNVTFRCDPISEHNRLYWYRQTLGQGPEFLTYFQNEAQLEKSRLLSDRFSAERPKGSFSTLEIQRTEQGDSAMYLCASSSGSGGNEQFFGPGTRLTVL.

The genes are TRBV12-3 or TRBV12-4 and TRBJ2-2, with 8 bases identical to TRBD2. This CDR3 spans 15 amino acids. V lost 3 bases and J lost 7; bases outside the gene matches: 7. CDR3 sequence: CASSFSGSAIGELFF. The CDR3 nucleotides are TGTGCCAGCAGTTTCAGCGGGAGTGCGATCGGGGAGCTGTTTTTT.

In this sample, this clonotype turned up many times. This chain links TRBV5-5 with TRBJ2-7; 7 bases are a match to TRBD1. CDR1 and CDR2 (germline): SGHKS, YYEKEE (reference sequence). This CDR3 contains 15 residues. V gave up 5 bases and J gave up 2 bases; unmatched junction bases: 10. DNA for the CDR3: TGTGCCAGCAGGCCACTCGACAGGGACCCCTACGAGCAGTACTTC. As protein: CASRPLDRDPYEQYF.

The rearrangement joins TRBV27 to TRBJ2-7, with a possible D match to TRBD1 (6 bases). Looked up from germline, CDR1 is MNHEY and CDR2 is SMNVEV (reference sequence). V lost 5 bases and J 3 bases, leaving 11 bases between the germline ends. CDR3 length equals 13 residues. The CDR3, as DNA: TGTGCCAGCAGTCTAACAGGGTACTACGAGCAGTACTTC. Protein: CASSLTGYYEQYF.

This clonotype has a handful of counts. The CDR3 DNA reads as TGTGCCAGCAGCTTATTGACTAGCGGGAGCCCAGATACGCAGTATTTT. This translates into CASSLLTSGSPDTQYF. The rearrangement links TRBV7-3 to TRBJ2-3; 12 bases are a match to TRBD2. This CDR3 is built from 16 residues. CDR1 and CDR2 from the germline V gene are SGHTA and FQGTGA. The V gene end was trimmed by 2 bases and the J gene end by 4 bases; junction bases not matched to a gene: 4. Based on the CDR3 plus reference TRBV7-3 and TRBJ2-3, the full variable domain is GAGVSQTPSNKVTEKGKYVELRCDPISGHTALYWYRQSLGQGPEFLIYFQGTGAADDSGLPNDRFFAVRPEGSVSTLKIQRTERGDSAVYLCASSLLTSGSPDTQYFGPGTRLTVL.

This clonotype was observed a handful of times. This chain connects TRBV3-1 to TRBJ2-3; D unresolved. V gave up 3 bases and J gave up 0 bases, with 10 bases separating them. The CDR3 loop spans 15 amino acids. Germline V gives CDR1 LGHDT, CDR2 YNNKEL (reference sequence). The CDR3 coding sequence is TGTGCCAGCAGCCAGTTCGGCTCTAGCACAGATACGCAGTATTTT. Encoded protein: CASSQFGSSTDTQYF.

The V gene is TRBV4-1, the J gene TRBJ1-2; 7 nucleotides line up with TRBD1. Germline-derived CDR1 and CDR2 are MGHRA and YSYEKL. This CDR3 comprises 15 residues. The ends lost 5 bases at V and 10 bases at J; junction bases unmatched: 16. The DNA for the CDR3 is TGCGCCAGCAGCTCAGGGCCGGGACAGACCTTGGACTACACCTTC. As protein: CASSSGPGQTLDYTF.

This clonotype was counted only a few times. The rearrangement joins TRBV7-2 to TRBJ2-3; no clear D gene. The ends were cut back, 3 bases at V and 5 bases at J, with 6 bases in the middle. Germline V gene sequence: CDR1 SGHTA, CDR2 FQGNSA. This CDR3 spans 12 amino acids. DNA of the CDR3: TGTGCCAGCAGCTTTGACATAGATACGCAGTATTTT. Its translation is CASSFDIDTQYF. Full variable domain (remainder filled in from reference TRBV7-2 and TRBJ2-3): GAGVSQSPSNKVTEKGKDVELRCDPISGHTALYWYRQSLGQGLEFLIYFQGNSAPDKSGLPSDRFSAERTGGSVSTLTIQRTQQEDSAVYLCASSFDIDTQYFGPGTRLTVL.

The chain recombines TRBV30 with TRBJ2-5; TRBD2 is a possible D gene (6 bases). V gave up 3 bases and J gave up 1 base, with 15 bases separating them. The CDR3 contains 15 residues. Germline V gene sequence: CDR1 GTSNPN, CDR2 SVGIG (reference sequence). As DNA, the CDR3 is TGTGCCTGGAGCCCCCTGGGCGGGACCCAAGAGACCCAGTACTTC. Amino acids: CAWSPLGGTQETQYF.

V is TRBV3-1 and J is TRBJ1-1; a weak D match, TRBD1 (5 bases). The CDR3 spans 13 residues. V lost 0 bases and J 8 bases, leaving 10 bases between the germline ends. Looked up from germline, CDR1 is LGHDT and CDR2 is YNNKEL (reference sequence). CDR3 coding DNA: TGTGCCAGCAGCCAAGATGACGGGGGAGAAGCTTTCTTT. It specifies CASSQDDGGEAFF.

The chain carries TRBV11-2 and TRBJ2-1; 11 nucleotides agree with TRBD2. Looked up from germline, CDR1 is SGHAT and CDR2 is FQNNGV. This CDR3 region has 14 residues. J gave up 6 bases and V 6 bases, and 4 bases lay outside the gene matches. The CDR3 loop is CASRPSGGFNEQFF. In nucleotides, the CDR3 is TGTGCCAGCAGACCTAGCGGGGGGTTCAATGAGCAGTTCTTC. Complete variable domain (other parts from reference TRBV11-2 and TRBJ2-1): EAGVAQSPRYKIIEKRQSVAFWCNPISGHATLYWYQQILGQGPKLLIQFQNNGVVDDSQLPKDRFSAERLKGVDSTLKIQPAKLEDSAVYLCASRPSGGFNEQFFGPGTRLTVL.

The sample holds a few counts of this clonotype. The chain combines TRBV30 with TRBJ2-7, with 14 bases fitting TRBD2. The V and J ends lost 1 base and 1 base, in that order; junction bases with no gene match: 6. The CDR3 loop spans 17 amino acids. CDR1 is GTSNPN, CDR2 SVGIG, per germline (reference sequence). CDR3 in DNA: TGTGCCTGGAGTGACCCTCGACTAGCGGGGGGGTCCTACGAGCAGTACTTC. This translates into CAWSDPRLAGGSYEQYF.

This clonotype has only a few counts. This sequence joins TRBV4-3 and TRBJ2-7; the D gene is possibly TRBD1 (6 bases). The CDR3 runs 16 residues. Germline V gives CDR1 LGHNA, CDR2 YSLEER. V was pared by 4 bases and J by 1 base, with 17 bases between. Here the CDR3 reads CASSLHGQDRSYEQYF. The DNA of the CDR3 is TGCGCCAGCAGCCTCCACGGGCAGGACAGATCCTACGAGCAGTACTTC.

This clonotype was found many times. The gene calls are TRBV4-3 and TRBJ2-3, with 11 bases identical to TRBD2. With 4 bases clipped from V and 4 bases from J, the junction kept 10 bases outside the gene matches. The CDR3 consists of 17 residues. CDR1 and CDR2 (germline): LGHNA, YSLEER. The DNA for the CDR3 is TGCGCCAGCAGCCCGACCGGGACTAGCGGTTTCGCAGATACGCAGTATTTT. Encoded protein: CASSPTGTSGFADTQYF.

The chain uses TRBV15 and TRBJ2-7, with 11 bases matching TRBD2. This CDR3 comprises 14 residues. The germline gives CDR1 LNHNV, CDR2 YYDKDF (reference sequence). The trim removed 5 bases at V and 11 bases at J, leaving 11 bases unmatched. CDR3 in DNA: TGTGCCACCAGCCACGGGACTAGCGGATTCCTAAAGTACTTC. This gives the protein CATSHGTSGFLKYF.